A selection of T cell receptor beta chains follows, all from one sample in a study of TIL therapy for anti-PD-1-resistant metastatic lung cancer. TCRdb's table, derived via immunoSEQ multiplex PCR, lists solely in-frame clones and lacks some. The sample includes about 100,000 clones, roughly 65% of them seen just once. The specimen was tumor tissue, collected at baseline. The receptors shown here come from a person aged 30 to 80 with non-small cell lung cancer. CDR3s include the opening cysteine and the closing phenylalanine or tryptophan. D genes are given only for firm matches. A row's size may be missing; if present it is once, few, many or a size class.

v_gene,abundance,d_gene,j_gene,CDR3aa,CDR3nt
TRBV29-1,NA,NA,TRBJ2-1,CSHTTNNEQFF,TGCAGTCACACCACCAACAATGAGCAGTTCTTC
TRBV25-1,few,TRBD1,TRBJ1-5,CASSRQGANQPQHF,TGTGCCAGCAGTAGGCAGGGGGCCAATCAGCCCCAGCATTTT
TRBV6-2/TRBV6-3,NA,NA,TRBJ1-2,CASSYSSPGRGGGYTF,TGTGCCAGCAGTTACTCGAGTCCAGGGAGAGGTGGTGGCTACACCTTC
TRBV27,NA,NA,TRBJ1-5,CASRAGTPSNQPQHF,TGTGCCAGCAGGGCCGGGACTCCCTCCAATCAGCCCCAGCATTTT
TRBV5-1,NA,NA,TRBJ2-3,CASSLVERDTQYF,TGCGCCAGCAGCTTGGTTGAACGAGATACGCAGTATTTT
TRBV30,NA,TRBD2,TRBJ2-5,CAWSPLMGQGGETQYF,TGTGCCTGGAGTCCCCTTATGGGGCAGGGAGGGGAGACCCAGTACTTC
TRBV4-3,NA,NA,TRBJ2-3,CASSAVGGSDTQYF,TGCGCCAGCAGCGCAGTCGGAGGATCGGATACGCAGTATTTT
TRBV30,NA,NA,TRBJ1-5,CAWTPNQPQHF,TGTGCCTGGACCCCCAATCAGCCCCAGCATTTT
TRBV7-2,NA,TRBD1,TRBJ1-1,CASSQTGGAGEAFF,TGTGCCAGCAGCCAAACAGGGGGCGCTGGTGAAGCTTTCTTT
TRBV9,few,NA,TRBJ1-5,CASSGGGNSNQPQHF,TGTGCCAGCAGCGGAGGGGGGAATAGCAATCAGCCCCAGCATTTT
TRBV11-2,NA,NA,TRBJ2-1,CASSLDRLDEQFF,TGTGCCAGCAGCTTAGATCGACTGGATGAGCAGTTCTTC
TRBV2,NA,NA,TRBJ2-1,CAGRGGGDEQFF,TGTGCCGGTCGAGGAGGAGGCGATGAGCAGTTCTTC
TRBV9,few,NA,TRBJ2-2,CASSVDRGSGELFF,TGTGCCAGCAGCGTAGACCGGGGGTCCGGGGAGCTGTTTTTT
TRBV3-1/TRBV3-2,NA,NA,TRBJ2-6,CASSQGWRGRSSGANVLTF,TGTGCCAGCAGCCAGGGATGGAGGGGGCGAAGCTCTGGGGCCAACGTCCTGACTTTC
TRBV7-8,NA,NA,TRBJ2-7,CASSPRVLYEQYF,TGTGCCAGCAGCCCTCGGGTCCTCTACGAGCAGTACTTC
TRBV6-5,NA,TRBD1,TRBJ1-1,CASPNSGGCAEAFF,TGTGCCAGCCCGAACTCAGGGGGCTGCGCTGAAGCTTTCTTT
TRBV7-9,NA,TRBD2,TRBJ2-3,CASSLTKGLAGGSTDTQYF,TGTGCCAGCAGCTTAACGAAGGGACTAGCGGGGGGAAGCACAGATACGCAGTATTTT